Listed here are 5 T cell receptor beta chains from one sample, sequenced in a study of Ad26.COV2.S vaccination and SARS-CoV-2 variants. The protocol was immunoSEQ multiplex PCR, while the TCRdb copy is restricted to in-frame clones and leaves out a portion. The sample consists of about 470,000 clones, about 90% of them appearing once. Treatment here: roughly 18 received Ad26.COV2.S at low or high dose, single or two shots; roughly 5 received placebo; per-sample allocation not given. Sample collection was performed on day 63 after the first vaccine or placebo injection. The input for sequencing was peripheral blood, taken in a trial of Ad26.COV2.S vaccine versus placebo. The receptors derive from a person aged 18 to 59 who received the Ad26.COV2.S COVID-19 vaccine or a placebo.

The genes are TRBV5-6 and TRBJ2-1; D is possibly TRBD1 (5 bases). The germline V gene has CDR1 SGHDT and CDR2 YYEEEE. V lost 1 base, J lost 2 bases, and 10 bases lay in between. There are 15 residues in the CDR3. The CDR3 region is CASSLSGKAYNEQFF. DNA of the CDR3: TGTGCCAGCAGCTTGTCAGGGAAGGCCTACAATGAGCAGTTCTTC.

The gene calls are TRBV28 and TRBJ2-7, with unresolved D. Germline CDR1 MDHEN, CDR2 SYDVKM. This CDR3 contains 13 residues. Trimming removed 6 bases at V and 5 bases at J, with 14 bases between. This CDR3 reads CASSPPGGHEQYF. CDR3 bases: TGTGCCAGCAGCCCTCCCGGCGGTCACGAGCAGTACTTC.

This clone was seen just once. The sample carries other DNA sequences with the same CDR3. The gene calls are TRBV19 and TRBJ1-2; 9 bases map to TRBD1. The trim removed 6 bases at V and 3 bases at J, leaving 5 bases unmatched. CDR3 length: 14 residues. Germline V lookup: CDR1 LNHDA, CDR2 SQIVND (reference sequence). CDR3 protein: CASSPGQGHYGYTF. The CDR3 bases are TGTGCCAGTAGCCCGGGACAGGGCCACTATGGCTACACCTTC. Full variable domain (rest looked up from reference TRBV19 and TRBJ1-2): DGGITQSPKYLFRKEGQNVTLSCEQNLNHDAMYWYRQDPGQGLRLIYYSQIVNDFQKGDIAEGYSVSREKKESFPLTVTSAQKNPTAFYLCASSPGQGHYGYTFGSGTRLTVV.

This clone was found a few times. The chain uses TRBV24-1 and TRBJ1-5, with a tentative D call TRBD1 (6 bases). Trimming left V 3 bases short and J 0 bases short, with 11 bases between. CDR1 KGHDR and CDR2 SFDVKD come from the germline V gene. The CDR3 covers 16 residues. The CDR3 DNA is TGTGCCACCAGTGATCGGGGGGCAGTTAGCAATCAGCCCCAGCATTTT. Translated: CATSDRGAVSNQPQHF.

This chain uses TRBV3-1 (or the pseudogene TRBV3-2) with TRBJ1-2; D gene ambiguous. Germline CDR1 is LGHDT and CDR2 is YNNKEL (reference sequence). With 5 bases removed from V and 3 bases from J, the gap between germline ends came to 13 bases. The CDR3 consists of 14 residues. The CDR3: CASSFDGMDYGYTF. For the CDR3, the DNA is TGTGCCAGCAGCTTTGACGGGATGGACTATGGCTACACCTTC.